This TCR beta chain was identified during a study of blood T cell repertoires in COVID-19. The authors' processing: Amplified reference gene primers provided the basis for estimating nucleated cell counts. This table comes from immunoSEQ multiplex PCR, and its TCRdb copy is limited to in-frame clones, with some not included. From that table come the V and J calls and clone size; the DNA was used to work out D and trimming. The table shows 250,000 to 400,000 clones, with around 87% occurring only once. V was pared by 9 bases and J by 4 bases, with 14 bases of the junction left unmatched. The CDR3 totals 16 residues. Germline assignment: CDR1 MDHEN and CDR2 SYDVKM. Recruits, aged roughly 18 to 89 years, lived in approximately 26 US areas. This clone has only one observation.

The TCR comes from a woman younger than 45 who had recovered from COVID-19. This chain connects TRBV28 to TRBJ2-7; 11 positions match TRBD1. Sequences were obtained from PBMCs or T cells enriched from blood (not recorded which). CDR3 residues: CASRARGTGGRYEQYF. The CDR3 region has the DNA TGTGCCAGTCGAGCCCGGGGGACAGGGGGGAGATACGAGCAGTACTTC. The full variable domain, with the rest looked up from reference TRBV28 and TRBJ2-7, is DVKVTQSSRYLVKRTGEKVFLECVQDMDHENMFWYRQDPGLGLRLIYFSYDVKMKEKGDIPEGYSVSREKKERFSLILESASTNQTSMYLCASRARGTGGRYEQYFGPGTRLTVT.